Reported below is one T cell receptor (beta chain). This sample is part of a study of blood T cell repertoires in COVID-19. Looking at the study overall: Donors in the United States, Italy and Spain gave samples during acute or convalescent COVID-19.

The CDR3 has 14 amino acids. Trimming cost V 0 bases and J 8 bases, with 14 bases left between them. Looked up from germline, CDR1 is MNHEY and CDR2 is SVGAGI. Original handling: Amplification of reference gene primers provided the estimated nucleated cell counts. Libraries were prepared by immunoSEQ multiplex PCR; TCRdb keeps only in-frame clonotypes and omits some of them. The V and J calls and clone size are taken from that table; D and trimming were inferred from the DNA. Of about 76,000 clones listed, 75% to 85% are singletons. V gene TRBV6-5 combines with J gene TRBJ2-7, with a tentative D call TRBD1 (5 bases). Sequencing was performed on peripheral blood. The receptor comes from a human donor in a cohort sampled during active COVID-19. In nucleotides, the CDR3 is TGTGCCAGCAGTTACTCGAGTTTAAGGGGTAAGCAGTACTTC. It is translated as CASSYSSLRGKQYF.